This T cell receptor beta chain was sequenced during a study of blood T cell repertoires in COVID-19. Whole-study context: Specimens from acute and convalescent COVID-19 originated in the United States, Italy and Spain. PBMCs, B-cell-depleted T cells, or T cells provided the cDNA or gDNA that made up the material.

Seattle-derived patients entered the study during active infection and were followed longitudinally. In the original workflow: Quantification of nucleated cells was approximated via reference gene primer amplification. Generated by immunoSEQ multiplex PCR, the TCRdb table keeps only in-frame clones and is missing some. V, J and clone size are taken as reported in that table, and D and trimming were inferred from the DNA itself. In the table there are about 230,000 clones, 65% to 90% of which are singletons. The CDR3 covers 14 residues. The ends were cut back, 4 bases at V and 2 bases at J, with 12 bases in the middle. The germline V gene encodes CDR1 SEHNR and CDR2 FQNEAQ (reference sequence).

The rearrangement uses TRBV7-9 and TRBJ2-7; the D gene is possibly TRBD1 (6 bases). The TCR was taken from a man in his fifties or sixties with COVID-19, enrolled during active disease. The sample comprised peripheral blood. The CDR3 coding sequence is TGTGCCAGCAGCTCCCAGACAGGCCCCTACGAGCAGTACTTC. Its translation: CASSSQTGPYEQYF. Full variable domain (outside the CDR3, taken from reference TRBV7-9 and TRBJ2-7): DTGVSQNPRHKITKRGQNVTFRCDPISEHNRLYWYRQTLGQGPEFLTYFQNEAQLEKSRLLSDRFSAERPKGSFSTLEIQRTEQGDSAMYLCASSSQTGPYEQYFGPGTRLTVT.